This T cell receptor beta chain was documented in a study of PD-1 blockade in classical Hodgkin lymphoma (dated by TCRdb to about 2020). Describing the broader study: Nivolumab dosing was 3 mg/kg intravenously every 2 weeks, continuing until either disease progression or unacceptable toxicity. To define a peripheral blood immune signature of response to PD-1 blockade in classical Hodgkin lymphoma, the study combined TCR beta sequencing with CyTOF. The study at large found these results: Lower diversity was observed in patients in whom nivolumab was started less than 1 year after ASCT, and these patients were excluded from later analyses so that confounding by immune reconstitution would be avoided. CD4+ but not CD8+ TCR diversity rose significantly by C4D1 (p=0.0027 vs p=0.16), most apparent in complete responders (p=0.02). The study was restricted to a single clinical trial cohort, and the causes of repertoire differences, possibly disease activity or prior therapy, were left undefined. Trial patients achieving complete response had baseline diversity similar to newly diagnosed patients, whereas partial responders and progressors had significantly lower diversity. Newly diagnosed patients were reported to have lower baseline TCR diversity than healthy donors, and relapsed/refractory patients were reported to have lower baseline TCR diversity still.

Turning to this clone: This clone's antigen is unknown. Per-nucleotide qualities are absent, and no much larger clonotype sits a single base away.

The time point label of this sample denotes: cycle 2 day 1 (C2D1) of nivolumab. Every trial patient had relapsed after autologous stem cell transplantation, and cohorts A, B and C differed in prior brentuximab vedotin exposure. The trial cohort included 50 to 60 patients with relapsed/refractory classical Hodgkin lymphoma, and each patient had a best overall response of complete response, partial response or progressive disease. Trial patients were treated with single-agent nivolumab in the multi-cohort phase II CheckMate 205 trial. An independent review committee assessed best overall response using the 2007 International Working Group response criteria. Trial PBMCs were obtained immediately prior to nivolumab initiation (C1D1) and on therapy at cycle 2 day 1 and cycle 4 day 1. Peripheral blood was collected in 8 mL Vacutainer Cell Preparation Tubes, from which PBMCs were isolated by centrifugation and then cryopreserved.

The Qiagen DNeasy kit was used to extract genomic DNA both from unsorted PBMCs and from the negatively selected CD4+ and CD8+ fractions. Using primers that anneal to V and J segments, immunoSEQ multiplex PCR amplified the TCR beta CDR3 regions. A synthetic immune receptor repertoire was used to minimize amplification bias, and any remaining bias was removed computationally after sequencing. Turning to the authors' computational methods: Repertoire diversity was quantified as the Shannon entropy index using custom Python scripts. Unsorted, CD4+ and CD8+ repertoires were analyzed separately, except in combined analyses where CD4+ and CD8+ sequences were merged in silico. Clonal expansion was defined as at least a 2-fold frequency increase after treatment relative to C1D1, with a pseudocount of 0.5 for undetected baseline clones. Clones with 0 or 1 copy at C1D1 were defined as singleton clones, while clones with 2 or more copies were defined as non-singleton clones. By matching protein sequences in sorted samples from the same patient, clones expanded in unsorted samples were annotated as CD4+, CD8+ or unknown. Wilcoxon tests on paired samples were used to test changes in diversity from C1D1 to C4D1. What TCRdb holds here is the immuneACCESS table cut down to in-frame rearrangements. Part of the clones is not present; checked against another copy, under half of the missing clones reflect an unresolved V gene, and the others are unexplained. The V and J calls and clone size are taken from that table; D and trimming were inferred from the DNA. This sample holds about 24,000 clones; more than 60% were observed only once. The ten largest clonotypes hold roughly 7.3% of the sample.

The CDR3 has 14 amino acids, counting the end cysteine and phenylalanine. The entry retains the CDR3 DNA only, 42 bases that are in frame from base 1. CDR1 and CDR2 (MRHNA, SNTAGT) derive from the germline V gene. V is trimmed back by 3 bases and J by 4 bases, and the junction contains 3 bases that no gene match accounts for. The material was peripheral blood mononuclear cells (PBMCs), obtained before the second cycle of nivolumab. The sequence came from a human donor with classical Hodgkin lymphoma. The V and J genes are TRBV6-4 and TRBJ2-3; TRBD2 agrees with 8 junctional bases. The nucleotides read TGTGCCAGCAGTGAGGGGCGGGAGGCAGATACGCAGTATTTT. It translates to CASSEGREADTQYF.